Listed below are T cell receptor beta chains from one sample, sequenced in a study of T cell repertoires in cytomegalovirus infection. TCRdb reprocessed the reads via MiXCR and lists one record per CDR3 protein. Altogether more than 500,000 distinct CDR3 sequences are present, 15% to 20% being singletons, with the ten largest covering more than 20%. Sequences were obtained from CD8+ T cells from PBMCs. The receptors shown here come from a human donor in good health (CMV status not recorded). Some clones in this sample may be carry-over from other donors' samples. Each CDR3 is given with its conserved first and last residue. A D gene is named only where the DNA matches it firmly. The listing skips clone size in some rows; elsewhere it reads once, few, many or a size class.

-	TRBV30	-	TRBJ1-2	TGTGCCTGGATCCATTACGATTACGAGTCGCACTATGGCTACACCTTC	CAWIHYDYESHYGYTF
-	TRBV19	-	TRBJ1-5	TGTGCCAGTAGTATAGAAGGGAAGGGTTTTAATCAGCCCCAGCATTTT	CASSIEGKGFNQPQHF
-	TRBV5-1	-	TRBJ1-2	TGCGCCAGCAGCCTCGACAGTATCAGGGGCTACACCTTC	CASSLDSIRGYTF
-	TRBV7-6	many	TRBJ1-1	TGTGCCAGCAGCTCAGGGTCGGATGGTTATACTGAAGCTTTCTTT	CASSSGSDGYTEAFF
-	TRBV6-6	-	TRBJ1-3	TGTGCCAGCAGCGCAGGGGTCTCTGGAAACACCATATATTTT	CASSAGVSGNTIYF
-	TRBV7-9	few	TRBJ1-1	TGTGCCAGCAGCTTTCTGGGGGGAGAAGCTTTCTTT	CASSFLGGEAFF
-	TRBV20-1	-	TRBJ2-3	TGCAGTGCTGGGGAACTGGGGCAGAGCACAGATACGCAGTATTTT	CSAGELGQSTDTQYF
-	TRBV10-3	few	TRBJ1-2	TGTGCCATCAGTGAGACCGGGGGGACGGAGTATGGCTACACCTTC	CAISETGGTEYGYTF
-	TRBV7-6	many	TRBJ2-2	TGTGCCAGCAGCTTAGCGAGTGGTGTCAGAGCCACCGGGGAGCTGTTTTTT	CASSLASGVRATGELFF
-	TRBV7-9	many	TRBJ1-5	TGTGCCAGCAGCCCCTCTGGGAATCAGCCCCAGCATTTT	CASSPSGNQPQHF
-	TRBV4-1	few	TRBJ1-3	TGCGCCAGCAGCCAAGAACTGTACTCTGGAAACACCATATATTTT	CASSQELYSGNTIYF
-	TRBV20-1	-	TRBJ1-4	TGCAGTGCGAGACGAAGCGAGTATGATAATGAAAAACTGTTTTTT	CSARRSEYDNEKLFF
-	TRBV7-9	many	TRBJ1-2	TGTGCCAGCAGCTCCGGGGAGAGTTCCTATGGCTACACCTTC	CASSSGESSYGYTF
TRBD1	TRBV5-5	few	TRBJ1-1	TGTGCCAGCAGCTCGCCTGGACAGGGATTGAACACTGAAGCTTTCTTT	CASSSPGQGLNTEAFF
-	TRBV15	few	TRBJ1-2	TGTGCCACCAGCAGAGGAAGGGACAACCTCGCTACTGGCTACACCTTC	CATSRGRDNLATGYTF
TRBD2	TRBV20-1	few	TRBJ2-1	TGCAGTGGAACTAGCGGGGGCCCTGGGAATGAGCAGTTCTTC	CSGTSGGPGNEQFF